The clone carrying this T cell receptor beta chain appeared a single time. As processed by the authors: Scientists estimated how many nucleated cells there were by amplifying reference gene primers. The method was immunoSEQ multiplex PCR; TCRdb's version includes in-frame clones alone and lacks a portion of them. The V and J calls and clone size are taken from that table; D and trimming were inferred from the DNA. The table has a few hundred thousand clones, roughly 81% seen once; the top ten hold roughly 6.7%. The sample belongs to a study of blood T cell repertoires in COVID-19. Study background: The study drew acute and convalescent COVID-19 samples from the United States, Italy and Spain.

Participants were placed into cohorts based on the clinical history they reported. The CDR3 spans 13 residues. Germline V gene sequence: CDR1 SNHLY, CDR2 FYNNEI. Trimming left V 10 bases short and J 8 bases short, with 18 bases between. This chain links TRBV2 with TRBJ1-5; D may be TRBD1 (6 bases). The clonotype was recovered from a woman in her forties or fifties who had been exposed to COVID-19. Sequenced material: PBMCs or T cells enriched from blood (not recorded which). The CDR3 region is CATQGSFAEPQHF. Written as DNA, the CDR3 is TGTGCCACTCAGGGGTCTTTCGCGGAGCCCCAGCATTTT.